This T cell receptor beta chain originates from a study of CD8 T cells in ankylosing spondylitis. Points from the study as a whole: Ankylosing spondylitis blood seemed to carry a telltale TCR beta motif made of several highly homologous variants.

About this clonotype itself: What it binds is unknown.

TCRdb redid the calling of the 5' RACE reads with MiXCR, one entry per CDR3 protein. Of 20,000 to 30,000 distinct CDR3 sequences listed, roughly 13% are singletons. V dropped 3 bases and J dropped 5 bases, with 18 bases sitting between them. The length of the CDR3 is 16 residues. Germline CDR1 is LGHDT and CDR2 is YNNKEL (reference sequence). Specimen: blood. The chain carries TRBV3-1 and TRBJ2-3; possibly TRBD1 for D (5 bases). This TCR was sampled from a male donor with ankylosing spondylitis or in good health (not recorded which). Here the CDR3 reads CASSHLGAATEDTQYF. The CDR3 DNA reads as TGTGCCAGCAGCCACCTTGGGGCGGCCACGGAAGATACGCAGTATTTT.